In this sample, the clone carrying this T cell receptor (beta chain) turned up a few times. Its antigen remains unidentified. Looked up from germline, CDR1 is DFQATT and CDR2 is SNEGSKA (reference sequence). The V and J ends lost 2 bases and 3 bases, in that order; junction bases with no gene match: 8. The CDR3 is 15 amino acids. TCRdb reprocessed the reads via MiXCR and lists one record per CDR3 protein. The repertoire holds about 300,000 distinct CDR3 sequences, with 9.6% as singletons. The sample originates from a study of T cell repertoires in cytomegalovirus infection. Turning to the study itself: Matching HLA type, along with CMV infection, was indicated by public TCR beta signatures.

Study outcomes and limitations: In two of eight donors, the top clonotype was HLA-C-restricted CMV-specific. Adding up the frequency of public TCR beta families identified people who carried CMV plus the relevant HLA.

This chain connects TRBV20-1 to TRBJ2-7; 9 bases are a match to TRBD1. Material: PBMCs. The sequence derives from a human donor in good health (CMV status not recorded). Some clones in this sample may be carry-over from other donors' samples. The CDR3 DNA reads TGCAGTGCTAGACCTGCACAGGGGGCAGTCTACGAGCAGTACTTC. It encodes CSARPAQGAVYEQYF.